This TCR beta chain was sequenced during a study of PD-1 blockade in mismatch repair-deficient tumors. Background on the study: Enrolled about 2013-2016, patients had progressing, pretreated mismatch repair-deficient cancers of around 12 types.

The assay was immunoSEQ multiplex PCR, and TCRdb's table has in-frame clones only and misses some. This sample has about 19,000 clones, with over 75% found just once. Per germline, CDR1 SGHRS and CDR2 YFSETQ. V gave up 4 bases and J gave up 6 bases, with 13 bases separating them. This CDR3 spans 13 amino acids. This TCR came from an adult with mismatch repair-deficient cancer. The chain recombines TRBV5-1 with TRBJ1-1; D uncertain. This sample comprised PBMCs, obtained 52 weeks after starting pembrolizumab. CDR3 bases: TGCGCCAGCAGCATCACCCAGGAATCTGAAGCTTTCTTT. This sequence encodes CASSITQESEAFF.